This is a list of T cell receptor beta chains from one sample in a study of blood T cell repertoires in COVID-19. Only in-frame clones appear in the TCRdb table, and some are missing; sequencing was by immunoSEQ multiplex PCR. The sample has tens of thousands of clones, approximately 90% seen once; the top ten hold about 16%. The specimen sequenced was peripheral blood. Source of these receptors: a man aged 65-85 years with active COVID-19. The CDR3 runs from the conserved cysteine through the conserved F or W. A D gene is named only where the DNA matches it firmly. Clone size is stated in some rows and not others, as once, few, many or a class when expanded.

V gene,clone size,J gene,D gene,CDR3 protein,CDR3 DNA
TRBV6-1,-,TRBJ2-6,-,CASSEALPGSTGANVLTF,TGTGCCAGCAGTGAAGCGCTACCCGGGAGTACTGGGGCCAACGTCCTGACTTTC
TRBV5-6,-,TRBJ2-1,TRBD1,CASSFDRGSYNEQFF,TGTGCCAGCAGCTTCGACAGGGGCTCCTACAATGAGCAGTTCTTC
TRBV20-1,-,TRBJ2-3,-,CSASTSSTDTQYF,TGCAGTGCTAGTACTAGTAGCACAGATACGCAGTATTTT
TRBV7-2,-,TRBJ1-1,TRBD1,CASSLGGTGFANTEAFF,TGTGCCAGCAGCTTAGGAGGGACAGGGTTCGCGAACACTGAAGCTTTCTTT
TRBV6-5,-,TRBJ1-3,-,CASSVTTGNTIYF,TGTGCCTCCTCAGTTACTACGGGAAACACCATATATTTT
TRBV5-6,-,TRBJ1-1,-,CASSRDTTNTEAFF,TGTGCCAGCAGCCGGGACACTACGAACACTGAAGCTTTCTTT
TRBV4-1,-,TRBJ2-2,TRBD2,CASSHSRGGHTGELFF,TGCGCCAGCAGCCATTCCCGGGGGGGCCACACCGGGGAGCTGTTTTTT
TRBV6-1,-,TRBJ1-6,-,CASSDREGSPLHF,TGTGCCAGCAGTGACAGAGAGGGTTCACCCCTCCACTTT
TRBV19,-,TRBJ2-7,-,CASSEGPGEKQYF,TGTGCCAGTAGTGAGGGGCCAGGGGAGAAGCAGTACTTC
TRBV20-1,-,TRBJ2-1,-,CSARTTNEQFF,TGCAGTGCTAGGACTACCAATGAGCAGTTCTTC
TRBV19,-,TRBJ2-3,-,CASSGTAGTDTQYF,TGTGCCAGTAGTGGGACTGCCGGCACAGATACGCAGTATTTT
TRBV4-3,-,TRBJ2-3,TRBD2,CASSQDGSGGAYVADTQYF,TGCGCCAGCAGCCAAGATGGGAGCGGGGGGGCCTATGTTGCAGATACGCAGTATTTT
TRBV12-3/TRBV12-4,-,TRBJ1-5,-,CASSPIQGQPQHF,TGTGCCAGCAGTCCGATTCAGGGTCAGCCCCAGCATTTT
TRBV6-2/TRBV6-3,few,TRBJ1-2,TRBD1,CASSDASPRGLYGYTF,TGTGCCAGCAGCGATGCATCGCCAAGGGGGCTGTATGGCTACACCTTC
TRBV6-5,-,TRBJ1-1,-,CASTWGRDTEAFF,TGTGCCAGCACTTGGGGCAGAGACACTGAAGCTTTCTTT
TRBV7-3,few,TRBJ2-2,-,CASSLVQNTGELFF,TGTGCCAGCAGCTTAGTCCAGAACACCGGGGAGCTGTTTTTT
TRBV28,-,TRBJ2-1,TRBD1,CAKIGQGNEQFF,TGTGCCAAAATAGGACAGGGCAATGAGCAGTTCTTC
TRBV19,-,TRBJ2-1,TRBD2,CASSIDTSGGNEQFF,TGTGCCAGTAGTATTGACACTAGCGGGGGGAATGAGCAGTTCTTC
TRBV7-2,-,TRBJ1-5,-,CASSLAGQGYSNQPQHF,TGTGCCAGCAGCTTAGCTGGGCAGGGGTATAGCAATCAGCCCCAGCATTTT
TRBV4-2,-,TRBJ2-1,TRBD2,CASSQVSGGGNEQFF,TGTGCCAGCAGCCAAGTAAGCGGGGGAGGAAATGAGCAGTTCTTC
TRBV28,-,TRBJ2-7,TRBD1,CASRPYGTGGSYEQYF,TGTGCCAGCAGGCCCTACGGGACAGGGGGCTCCTACGAGCAGTACTTC
TRBV3-1/TRBV3-2,-,TRBJ1-2,TRBD1,CASSQGPTGGWYGYTF,TGTGCCAGCAGCCAAGGACCGACAGGGGGATGGTATGGCTACACCTTC
TRBV9,-,TRBJ2-7,TRBD2,CASSVESSGANEQYF,TGTGCCAGCAGCGTAGAGTCTAGCGGGGCAAACGAGCAGTACTTC
TRBV4-3,-,TRBJ2-1,TRBD2,CASSQVLAGDPGSSYNEQFF,TGCGCCAGCAGCCAAGTATTAGCGGGGGACCCAGGAAGCTCCTACAATGAGCAGTTCTTC
TRBV2,-,TRBJ1-5,TRBD1,CASSTLTGVNQPQHF,TGTGCCAGCAGTACCCTGACAGGGGTCAATCAGCCCCAGCATTTT
TRBV29-1,few,TRBJ2-5,-,CSVVPGDRETQYF,TGCAGCGTTGTCCCGGGGGACCGAGAGACCCAGTACTTC
TRBV6-5,-,TRBJ1-1,TRBD1,CASSLGQGGTEAFF,TGTGCCAGCAGCCTCGGACAGGGCGGCACTGAAGCTTTCTTT
TRBV28,-,TRBJ1-6,-,CASSFGGGYNSPLHF,TGTGCCAGCAGTTTCGGGGGGGGCTATAATTCACCCCTCCACTTT
TRBV9,-,TRBJ1-4,TRBD1,CASSIRPTGGGEKLFF,TGTGCCAGCAGCATCCGTCCGACAGGGGGCGGTGAAAAACTGTTTTTT
TRBV7-9,-,TRBJ2-1,-,CASEGGNEQFF,TGTGCCAGCGAGGGAGGTAATGAGCAGTTCTTC
TRBV20-1,-,TRBJ2-3,TRBD2,CSASSGGQADTQYF,TGCAGTGCTAGTTCGGGGGGGCAGGCAGATACGCAGTATTTT
TRBV25-1,-,TRBJ2-1,-,CASSERLGNEQFF,TGTGCCAGCAGTGAAAGACTGGGTAATGAGCAGTTCTTC
TRBV9,-,TRBJ2-7,TRBD1,CANSVGGQGNGEQYF,TGTGCCAACAGCGTAGGGGGACAGGGGAATGGCGAGCAGTACTTC
TRBV11-2,few,TRBJ2-4,-,CASSSGGGRYF,TGTGCCAGCTCCTCCGGGGGTGGGCGGTACTTC
TRBV7-9,-,TRBJ2-2,TRBD1,CASSPQTGRNTGELFF,TGTGCCAGCAGCCCGCAGACAGGGCGGAACACCGGGGAGCTGTTTTTT
TRBV5-6,-,TRBJ2-7,-,CASSLYKGAYEQYF,TGTGCCAGCAGCTTGTATAAGGGAGCCTACGAGCAGTACTTC
TRBV5-1,-,TRBJ2-7,-,CASSLAVGQAYEQYF,TGCGCCAGCAGCTTGGCCGTTGGACAAGCCTACGAGCAGTACTTC
TRBV2,-,TRBJ1-2,-,CASSVESAYNYGYTF,TGTGCCAGCAGTGTGGAGTCAGCTTATAACTATGGCTACACCTTC
TRBV28,-,TRBJ1-5,TRBD1,CASSFSGTGDQPQHF,TGTGCCAGCAGTTTTTCCGGGACAGGTGATCAGCCCCAGCATTTT
TRBV5-1,-,TRBJ2-2,-,CASSLGQGYTGELFF,TGCGCCAGCAGCTTAGGGCAGGGCTACACCGGGGAGCTGTTTTTT
TRBV5-4,-,TRBJ1-3,TRBD1,CASSFGDSREYF,TGTGCCAGCAGCTTCGGGGACAGTCGGGAATATTTT
TRBV7-9,-,TRBJ1-3,-,CASSLASTGSGNTIYF,TGTGCCAGCAGCTTAGCCTCCACGGGATCTGGAAACACCATATATTTT
TRBV5-4,-,TRBJ1-2,-,CASSFGQEDYGYTF,TGTGCCAGCAGCTTTGGCCAGGAGGACTATGGCTACACCTTC
TRBV5-3,-,TRBJ2-1,-,CARSCGELPSYNEQFF,TGTGCCAGAAGCTGCGGGGAGCTGCCTTCCTACAATGAGCAGTTCTTC
TRBV5-6,-,TRBJ1-4,-,CASSLTGWGPSTEKLFF,TGTGCCAGCAGTCTTACAGGTTGGGGCCCATCCACCGAAAAACTGTTTTTT
TRBV6-2/TRBV6-3,-,TRBJ2-2,TRBD2,CASSRGGGRSAGELFF,TGTGCCAGCAGCCGTGGCGGGGGGAGGTCGGCCGGGGAGCTGTTTTTT
TRBV18,-,TRBJ2-7,TRBD1,CASSRQGESYEQYF,TGTGCCAGCTCGCGCCAGGGGGAATCCTACGAGCAGTACTTC